Listed below are T cell receptor beta chains from one sample, sequenced in a study of blood T cell repertoires in COVID-19. TCRdb's copy holds only in-frame clones and misses some; the assay was immunoSEQ multiplex PCR. In the table there are 250,000 to 300,000 clones, 86% of which are singletons. The specimen sequenced was PBMCs or T cells enriched from blood (not recorded which). These receptor sequences come from a young man who had recovered from COVID-19. Each CDR3 is given with its conserved first and last residue. A D gene is named only where the DNA matches it firmly. Clone size appears in some rows only: once, few, many, or a class for an expanded clone.

D	V	size	J	CDR3	DNA
TRBD2	TRBV28	NA	TRBJ2-3	CASSFQREGADTQYF	TGTGCCAGCAGTTTCCAGCGGGAGGGGGCAGATACGCAGTATTTT
TRBD1	TRBV24-1	NA	TRBJ1-2	CATSDSRQGHRFYGYTF	TGTGCCACCAGTGACTCCCGACAGGGCCATCGGTTCTATGGCTACACCTTC
NA	TRBV3-1/TRBV3-2	NA	TRBJ1-3	CASSLRSGSSGNTIYF	TGTGCCAGCAGCCTGAGGTCCGGCAGCTCTGGAAACACCATATATTTT
TRBD2	TRBV7-2	NA	TRBJ2-5	CASSSGLAGGQETQYF	TGTGCCAGCAGCTCGGGACTAGCGGGGGGACAAGAGACCCAGTACTTC
NA	TRBV19	NA	TRBJ1-1	CATQGNTEAFF	TGTGCCACCCAGGGGAACACTGAAGCTTTCTTT
NA	TRBV18	NA	TRBJ1-2	CASSGDRTYGYTF	TGTGCCAGCTCCGGTGACAGGACCTATGGCTACACCTTC
TRBD2	TRBV5-1	NA	TRBJ2-5	CASTPFSSGRAGQETQYF	TGCGCCAGCACCCCATTTTCTAGCGGGAGGGCTGGGCAAGAGACCCAGTACTTC
NA	TRBV10-3	NA	TRBJ1-5	CAISVTPNQPQHF	TGTGCCATCAGTGTAACACCGAATCAGCCCCAGCATTTT
TRBD2	TRBV5-5	NA	TRBJ2-1	CASSLTGGFGNEQFF	TGTGCCAGCAGCTTGACGGGAGGCTTCGGCAATGAGCAGTTCTTC
TRBD2	TRBV5-1	NA	TRBJ2-1	CASSLELAGALGNEQFF	TGCGCCAGCAGCTTAGAACTAGCGGGGGCCCTTGGCAATGAGCAGTTCTTC
TRBD2	TRBV5-4	NA	TRBJ2-2	CASSLGSGVNTGELFF	TGTGCCAGCAGCTTGGGCAGCGGGGTAAACACCGGGGAGCTGTTTTTT
NA	TRBV28	NA	TRBJ1-5	CASEGPDRGQPQHF	TGTGCCAGCGAGGGTCCGGACAGAGGTCAGCCCCAGCATTTT
TRBD1	TRBV5-1	NA	TRBJ2-1	CASSRGTGSYNEQFF	TGCGCCAGCAGCCGGGGGACAGGCTCCTACAATGAGCAGTTCTTC
TRBD1	TRBV3-1/TRBV3-2	NA	TRBJ1-6	CASSQGGQGAGSPLHF	TGTGCCAGCAGCCAAGGTGGACAGGGGGCGGGCTCACCCCTCCACTTT
NA	TRBV28	NA	TRBJ2-7	CASSKGDTYEQYF	TGTGCCAGCAGTAAGGGGGATACCTACGAGCAGTACTTC
TRBD1	TRBV5-5	NA	TRBJ1-5	CASSSTGGISQPQHF	TGTGCCAGCAGTTCGACAGGGGGTATATCTCAGCCCCAGCATTTT
NA	TRBV2	NA	TRBJ1-5	CASSERWSGADQPQHF	TGTGCCAGCAGTGAACGCTGGTCAGGGGCTGATCAGCCCCAGCATTTT
NA	TRBV5-4	few	TRBJ1-5	CASSADTNQPQHF	TGTGCCAGCAGCGCGGACACCAATCAGCCCCAGCATTTT
TRBD1	TRBV6-6	once	TRBJ2-7	CASSSDQTGTYEQYF	TGTGCCAGCAGTTCTGACCAGACAGGGACCTACGAGCAGTACTTC
TRBD2	TRBV3-1/TRBV3-2	NA	TRBJ2-1	CASSLLAGSSYNEQFF	TGTGCCAGCAGCCTACTAGCGGGAAGCTCCTACAATGAGCAGTTCTTC
TRBD1	TRBV5-1	NA	TRBJ2-2	CASSKTGTANTGELFF	TGCGCCAGCAGCAAAACCGGGACAGCGAACACCGGGGAGCTGTTTTTT
TRBD1	TRBV7-9	NA	TRBJ1-5	CASSMGTGVNQPQHF	TGTGCCAGCAGCATGGGGACAGGGGTCAATCAGCCCCAGCATTTT
NA	TRBV7-8	NA	TRBJ1-3	CASSPRGGVLAGNTIYF	TGTGCCAGCAGCCCAAGGGGAGGGGTATTGGCTGGAAACACCATATATTTT